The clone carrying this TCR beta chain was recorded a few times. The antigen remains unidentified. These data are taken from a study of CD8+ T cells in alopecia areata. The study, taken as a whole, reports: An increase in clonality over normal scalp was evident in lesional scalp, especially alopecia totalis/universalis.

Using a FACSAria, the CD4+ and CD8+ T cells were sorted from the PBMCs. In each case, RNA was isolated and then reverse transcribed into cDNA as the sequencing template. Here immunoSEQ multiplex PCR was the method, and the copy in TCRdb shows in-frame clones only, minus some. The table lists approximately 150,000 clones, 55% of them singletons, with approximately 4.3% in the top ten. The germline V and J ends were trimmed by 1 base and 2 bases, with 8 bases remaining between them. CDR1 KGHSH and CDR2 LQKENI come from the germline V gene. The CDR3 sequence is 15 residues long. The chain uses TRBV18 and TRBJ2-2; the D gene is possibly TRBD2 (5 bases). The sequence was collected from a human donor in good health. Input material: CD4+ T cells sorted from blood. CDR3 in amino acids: CASSPQAANTGELFF. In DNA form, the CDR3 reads TGTGCCAGCTCACCACAAGCGGCAAACACCGGGGAGCTGTTTTTT.